A selection of T cell receptor beta chains follows, all from one sample in a study of blood T cell repertoires in COVID-19. Produced via immunoSEQ multiplex PCR; TCRdb's table is partial and in-frame only. Seen here are a few hundred thousand clones, about four fifths observed once, and the top ten hold about 1.2%. What was sequenced was peripheral blood. The receptors stem from a woman aged 45-65 years with acute or convalescent COVID-19. CDR3s include the opening cysteine and the closing phenylalanine or tryptophan. A D gene is named only where the DNA matches it firmly. The listing skips clone size in some rows; elsewhere it reads once, few, many or a size class.

d_gene	abundance	j_gene	v_gene	CDR3aa	CDR3nt
-	-	TRBJ1-4	TRBV18	CASSRDATNEKLFF	TGTGCCAGCTCGCGGGACGCAACTAATGAAAAACTGTTTTTT
-	-	TRBJ2-3	TRBV5-1	CASSLPGGDTDTQYF	TGCGCCAGCAGCTTGCCGGGTGGAGACACAGATACGCAGTATTTT
-	-	TRBJ1-3	TRBV19	CASSTSGIRTGNTIYF	TGTGCCAGTAGTACTTCGGGGATCAGAACTGGAAACACCATATATTTT
TRBD2	-	TRBJ2-1	TRBV29-1	CSLRDYAANEQFF	TGCAGCCTCCGGGACTATGCCGCCAATGAGCAGTTCTTC
-	-	TRBJ2-1	TRBV11-1	CASRTSYNEQFF	TGTGCCAGCAGGACTAGTTACAATGAGCAGTTCTTC
-	once	TRBJ1-1	TRBV2	CASTKSRDEAFF	TGTGCCAGCACCAAGTCTCGAGATGAAGCTTTCTTT
TRBD1	few	TRBJ1-2	TRBV25-1	CASSAGQGSRYTF	TGTGCCAGCAGTGCCGGACAGGGGAGCCGCTACACCTTC
-	few	TRBJ2-3	TRBV27	CASKVRGTDTQYF	TGTGCCAGCAAAGTGAGGGGCACAGATACGCAGTATTTT
-	-	TRBJ1-5	TRBV18	CASRGYSNQPQHF	TGTGCCAGCAGGGGCTATAGCAATCAGCCCCAGCATTTT
TRBD1	-	TRBJ1-2	TRBV2	CASRVGQGANYGYTF	TGTGCCAGCAGGGTCGGACAGGGGGCGAACTATGGCTACACCTTC
-	-	TRBJ2-5	TRBV4-1	CASSQGRAQETQYF	TGCGCCAGCAGCCAAGGCAGGGCCCAAGAGACCCAGTACTTC
TRBD1	-	TRBJ2-2	TRBV2	CASTGQGITGELFF	TGTGCCAGCACTGGACAGGGGATCACCGGGGAGCTGTTTTTT
-	-	TRBJ1-3	TRBV10-3	CAIQGSGNTIYF	TGTGCCATCCAGGGGTCTGGAAACACCATATATTTT
TRBD1	-	TRBJ2-4	TRBV6-5	CASSTNTGTANIQYF	TGTGCCAGTTCTACCAACACTGGGACAGCTAACATTCAGTACTTC
TRBD1	-	TRBJ1-2	TRBV19	CASSRDRPEYGYTF	TGTGCCAGTAGTAGGGACAGGCCCGAATATGGCTACACCTTC
TRBD2	once	TRBJ2-1	TRBV2	CASSETSLAGGGNSGEQFF	TGTGCCAGCAGTGAAACTAGCCTAGCCGGGGGGGGTAATAGTGGTGAGCAGTTCTTC
-	-	TRBJ1-1	TRBV12-3/TRBV12-4	CASSSEGGTEAFF	TGTGCCAGCAGTTCGGAGGGTGGGACTGAAGCTTTCTTT
-	-	TRBJ2-2	TRBV7-7	CASSLGTLNTGELFF	TGTGCCAGCAGCTTAGGGACTTTAAACACCGGGGAGCTGTTTTTT
TRBD1	-	TRBJ2-5	TRBV6-5	CASRVLGTEQETQYF	TGTGCCAGCAGGGTTTTGGGGACAGAACAAGAGACCCAGTACTTC
TRBD1	-	TRBJ2-2	TRBV11-2	CASSPFGTGYTGELFF	TGTGCCAGCAGCCCTTTTGGGACAGGTTACACCGGGGAACTGTTTTTT
TRBD1	few	TRBJ2-3	TRBV30	CAWSVPGTDSTDTQYF	TGTGCCTGGAGTGTCCCCGGGACAGATAGCACAGATACGCAGTATTTT
-	-	TRBJ1-1	TRBV4-1	CASSQESRPGDTEAFF	TGCGCCAGCAGCCAAGAGAGTCGGCCCGGAGACACTGAAGCTTTCTTT
-	-	TRBJ2-1	TRBV3-1/TRBV3-2	CASSQVHASSDNEQFF	TGTGCCAGCAGCCAAGTCCACGCTAGCTCGGACAATGAGCAGTTCTTC
-	-	TRBJ1-1	TRBV7-9	CASSYLYTEAFF	TGTGCCAGCAGCTACCTATACACTGAAGCTTTCTTT
-	many	TRBJ1-6	TRBV25-1	CASSESQGFHF	TGTGCCAGCAGTGAATCTCAGGGCTTCCACTTT
-	-	TRBJ1-1	TRBV18	CASSTENTEAFF	TGTGCCAGCTCAACAGAGAACACTGAAGCTTTCTTT
-	-	TRBJ1-1	TRBV30	CAWSRPGSANTEAFF	TGTGCCTGGAGTCGACCCGGGTCGGCGAACACTGAAGCTTTCTTT
-	-	TRBJ1-1	TRBV19	CASSIDRGGQGTEAFF	TGTGCCAGTAGTATAGACAGGGGCGGACAAGGTACTGAAGCTTTCTTT
TRBD1	-	TRBJ1-4	TRBV5-1	CASSLTPGTGDEKLFF	TGCGCCAGCAGCCTTACCCCCGGGACAGGGGACGAAAAACTGTTTTTT
TRBD2	-	TRBJ2-5	TRBV7-6	CASRSGRLATVGTQYF	TGTGCCAGCAGGAGTGGGAGACTAGCGACTGTGGGGACCCAGTACTTC
TRBD1	-	TRBJ1-2	TRBV5-6	CASSVLGQGKYGYTF	TGTGCCAGCAGCGTCCTAGGACAGGGAAAATATGGCTACACCTTC
TRBD1	once	TRBJ2-1	TRBV5-1	CASSDRVGDNEQFF	TGCGCCAGCAGCGACAGGGTGGGGGACAATGAGCAGTTCTTC
TRBD1	-	TRBJ1-1	TRBV14	CAIKGQGWTEAFF	TGTGCCATTAAGGGACAGGGATGGACTGAAGCTTTCTTT
-	-	TRBJ1-5	TRBV28	CASSFSEGYQPQHF	TGTGCCAGCAGTTTCTCGGAGGGTTATCAGCCCCAGCATTTT
TRBD1	-	TRBJ1-1	TRBV18	CASSPRTGGARTEAFF	TGTGCCAGCTCACCACGTACAGGGGGCGCGAGGACTGAAGCTTTCTTT
-	-	TRBJ2-5	TRBV3-1/TRBV3-2	CASSQAGLETQYF	TGTGCCAGCAGCCAAGCAGGGTTGGAGACCCAGTACTTC
-	-	TRBJ2-4	TRBV5-1	CASSPEGSNLAKNIQYF	TGCGCCAGCAGCCCCGAGGGCAGCAACCTAGCCAAAAACATTCAGTACTTC
TRBD1	few	TRBJ1-2	TRBV19	CASSKGRGTALYGYTF	TGTGCCAGTAGTAAAGGCCGCGGGACAGCACTATATGGCTACACCTTC
TRBD2	-	TRBJ2-3	TRBV4-3	CASSQDASGRNTQYF	TGCGCCAGCAGCCAAGATGCTAGCGGGAGAAATACGCAGTATTTT
-	-	TRBJ2-5	TRBV6-6	CASRQTGSETQYF	TGTGCCAGCAGGCAAACAGGGTCAGAGACCCAGTACTTC
-	-	TRBJ2-7	TRBV25-1	CATRLVSSYEQYF	TGTGCCACTCGACTAGTTTCGAGCTACGAGCAGTACTTC
TRBD1	-	TRBJ1-3	TRBV4-1	CASSDRDRGLGNTIYF	TGCGCCAGCAGCGATCGGGACAGGGGGCTAGGAAACACCATATATTTT
-	once	TRBJ2-7	TRBV9	CASSVGSGVGYEQYF	TGTGCCAGCAGCGTAGGGTCGGGAGTCGGCTACGAGCAGTACTTC
-	-	TRBJ1-2	TRBV7-2	CASSFDSSYGYTF	TGTGCCAGCAGCTTTGACAGTTCCTATGGCTACACCTTC
-	-	TRBJ1-1	TRBV4-1	CASSQRQGHTEAFF	TGCGCCAGCAGCCAAAGGCAGGGTCACACTGAAGCTTTCTTT